This entry is about one TCR beta chain. Its target is unknown. About 37,500 genome equivalents of blood DNA were amplified for TRB. TRB was amplified by touch-down multiplex PCR, primer pools A and B combined. TCRdb derives one entry per CDR3 protein from the multiplex PCR reads, leaving out DNA. This sample's table has several thousand distinct CDR3 sequences. The data belong to a study of T cell clusters in autoimmune cytopenias. Study-wide points: Comparing secondary cytopenia with chronic lymphocytic leukemia showed no cluster-lack signature, apparently masked by lymphoma repertoire. Exclusive TRB clusters were almost three-fold more numerous in healthy donors than in active autoimmune hepatitis.

The CDR3 runs 15 residues. Germline V lookup: CDR1 DFQATT, CDR2 SNEGSKA (reference sequence). The source of this sequence is a human donor with an autoimmune cytopenia or autoimmune hepatitis (not recorded which). The chain is built from TRBV20-1 and TRBJ2-3; with no DNA, the TCRdb D assignment of TRBD1 cannot be verified. Material: peripheral blood. Here the CDR3 reads CSARIGQGQADTQYF.